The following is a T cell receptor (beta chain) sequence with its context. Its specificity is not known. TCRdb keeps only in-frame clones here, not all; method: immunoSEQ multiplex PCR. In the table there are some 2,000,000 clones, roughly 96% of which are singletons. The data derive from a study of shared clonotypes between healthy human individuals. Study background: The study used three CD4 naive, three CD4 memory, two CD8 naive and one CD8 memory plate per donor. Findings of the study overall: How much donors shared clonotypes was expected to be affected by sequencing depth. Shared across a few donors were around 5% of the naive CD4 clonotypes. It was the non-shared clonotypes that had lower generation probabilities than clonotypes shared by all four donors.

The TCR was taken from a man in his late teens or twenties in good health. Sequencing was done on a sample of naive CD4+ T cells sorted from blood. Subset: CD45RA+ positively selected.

For the CDR3, the DNA is TGTGCCAGCAGCTTGGGGACTAGCGGGGGAAAGATAGTGTATGAGCAGTTCTTC. As protein: CASSLGTSGGKIVYEQFF. The chain is built from TRBV11-3 and TRBJ2-1; 14 bases fit TRBD2. Germline CDR1 SGHNT, CDR2 YENEEA. CDR3 length: 18 residues. V was clipped by 3 bases and J by 8 bases; unmatched bases: 12.